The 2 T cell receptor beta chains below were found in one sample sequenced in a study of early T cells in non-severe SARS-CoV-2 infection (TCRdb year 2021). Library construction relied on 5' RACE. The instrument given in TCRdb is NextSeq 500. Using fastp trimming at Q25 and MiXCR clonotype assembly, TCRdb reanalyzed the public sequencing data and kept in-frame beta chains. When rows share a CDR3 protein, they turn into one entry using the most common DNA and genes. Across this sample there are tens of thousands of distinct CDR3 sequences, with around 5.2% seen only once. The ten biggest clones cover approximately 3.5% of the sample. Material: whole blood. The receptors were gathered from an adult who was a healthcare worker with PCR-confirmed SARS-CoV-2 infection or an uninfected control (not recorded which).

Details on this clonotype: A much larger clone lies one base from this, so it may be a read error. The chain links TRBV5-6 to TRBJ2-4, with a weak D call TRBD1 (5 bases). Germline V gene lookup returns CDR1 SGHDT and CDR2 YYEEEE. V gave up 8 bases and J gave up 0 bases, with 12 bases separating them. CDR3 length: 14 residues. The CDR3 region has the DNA TGTGCCAGGAGCCGACAGATAGCCAAAAACATTCAGTACTTC. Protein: CARSRQIAKNIQYF. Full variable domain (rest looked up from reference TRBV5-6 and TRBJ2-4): DAGVTQSPTHLIKTRGQQVTLRCSPKSGHDTVSWYQQALGQGPQFIFQYYEEEERQRGNFPDRFSGHQFPNYSSELNVNALLLGDSALYLCARSRQIAKNIQYFGAGTRLSVL.

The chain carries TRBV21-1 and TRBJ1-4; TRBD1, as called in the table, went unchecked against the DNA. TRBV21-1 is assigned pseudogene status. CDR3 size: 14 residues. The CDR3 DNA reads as TGTGCCAGCAGGGAGCAGGGTTCACAAGAAAAACTGTTTTTT. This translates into CASREQGSQEKLFF.